Sequencing of this T cell receptor beta chain was carried out in a study of T cell changes during pregnancy in multiple sclerosis. TCRdb's copy holds only in-frame clones and misses some; the assay was immunoSEQ multiplex PCR. The data hold 40,000 or so clones, with approximately 91% observed a single time. Germline assignment: CDR1 SGHRS and CDR2 YFSETQ. J was trimmed by 4 bases and V by 1 base; bases with no gene match: 3. The CDR3 has 14 residues. Sequencing was performed on CD8+ T cells from peripheral blood mononuclear cells, taken after pregnancy. This clonotype originated in a female donor with multiple sclerosis, enrolled in a pregnancy study. The V and J genes are TRBV5-1 and TRBJ1-2; the match to TRBD1 covers 8 bases. The CDR3 nucleotides read TGCGCCAGCAGCTTGCGACAGGGGCCCTATGGCTACACCTTC. Translating gives CASSLRQGPYGYTF.